This T cell receptor beta chain comes out of a study of blood T cell repertoires in COVID-19. Between the trimmed V and J ends, which lost 0 bases and 4 bases, there was a span of 12 bases. Germline values: CDR1 GTSNPN, CDR2 SVGIG (reference sequence). The CDR3 consists of 14 residues. The protocol was immunoSEQ multiplex PCR, while the TCRdb copy is restricted to in-frame clones and leaves out a portion. The sample lists 210,000 or so clones; approximately 80% were seen once. The clonotype comes from a man aged 25-40 years with acute COVID-19. Material for sequencing was PBMCs or T cells enriched from blood (not recorded which). The chain carries TRBV30 and TRBJ1-2; possibly TRBD1 for D (5 bases). CDR3 amino acids: CAWSVSGVGYGYTF. CDR3 nucleotides: TGTGCCTGGAGTGTATCGGGGGTCGGCTATGGCTACACCTTC.